The 13 T cell receptor beta chains below were found in one sample sequenced in a study of cytomegalovirus exposure and HLA in healthy donors. PCR amplification relied on 60 Vbeta primers (plus 13 Jbeta primers). Produced via immunoSEQ multiplex PCR; TCRdb's table is partial and in-frame only. Of about 130,000 clones listed, around 74% are singletons. Sequencing was performed on PBMCs. Source of these receptors: a man between 35 and 55 years old in good health and CMV-seropositive.

V is TRBV28 and J is TRBJ1-5, with D perhaps matching TRBD1 (5 bases). CDR1 is MDHEN, CDR2 SYDVKM, per germline. The CDR3 sequence is 14 residues long. V shed 6 bases and J shed 4 bases, with 13 bases lying between them. The CDR3 region has the DNA TGTGCCAGCAGGGGGGGAACGACAAATCAGCCCCAGCATTTT. Protein product: CASRGGTTNQPQHF.

This clone was seen a few times. The V call is TRBV28, the J call TRBJ2-1, with 7 bases fitting TRBD2. The CDR3 sequence is 11 residues long. Germline CDR1 reads MDHEN; CDR2 reads SYDVKM. V was clipped by 8 bases and J by 14 bases; unmatched bases: 9. The CDR3 DNA reads as TGTGCCAGCGCGGTTGCTGGGGGGGAGTTCTTC. This gives the protein CASAVAGGEFF.

This clone was observed a single time. J is TRBJ2-5 and V is TRBV5-6, with 11 bases identical to TRBD2. Unmatched junction bases numbered 3, after V lost 4 bases and J lost 1 base. The CDR3 spans 15 residues. Germline values: CDR1 SGHDT, CDR2 YYEEEE. As DNA, the CDR3 is TGTGCCAGCAGCCCGGGACTAGCGGTCCAAGAGACCCAGTACTTC. Residues: CASSPGLAVQETQYF.

The V call is TRBV28, the J call TRBJ1-4; D ambiguous. This CDR3 is 15 amino acids long. Deletions cut 4 bases from V and 7 bases from J, with 16 bases between. Germline values: CDR1 MDHEN, CDR2 SYDVKM. CDR3 residues: CASSSQRAKGEKLFF. CDR3 DNA: TGTGCCAGCAGTTCCCAGCGGGCTAAGGGTGAAAAACTGTTTTTT.

The rearrangement joins TRBV6-5 to TRBJ1-5, with D possibly TRBD1 on 6 matching bases. The germline V and J ends were trimmed by 2 bases and 3 bases, with 11 bases remaining between them. The CDR3 covers 15 residues. Germline-derived CDR1 and CDR2 are MNHEY and SVGAGI. Written as DNA, the CDR3 is TGTGCCAGCAGTTACGTACGGGACACCAATCAGCCCCAGCATTTT. This gives the protein CASSYVRDTNQPQHF.

The chain joins TRBV28 to TRBJ1-5; 7 nucleotides agree with TRBD1. The CDR3 sequence is 17 residues long. Looked up from germline, CDR1 is MDHEN and CDR2 is SYDVKM. J gave up 3 bases and V 6 bases, and 14 bases lay outside the gene matches. The CDR3 loop reads CASSSDLGTADNQPQHF. The CDR3 nucleotides are TGTGCCAGCAGCTCCGACCTCGGGACAGCAGACAATCAGCCCCAGCATTTT.

This chain joins TRBV15 and TRBJ2-3, with 11 bases lining up with TRBD2. Germline V gives CDR1 LNHNV, CDR2 YYDKDF (reference sequence). The CDR3 length is 17 residues. With 3 bases clipped from V and 4 bases from J, the junction kept 9 bases outside the gene matches. CDR3 in amino acids: CATSSLAGGMGADTQYF. CDR3 nucleotide sequence: TGTGCCACCAGCAGTTTAGCGGGAGGGATGGGGGCAGATACGCAGTATTTT.

The J gene is TRBJ2-2, the V gene TRBV7-7, with 7 nucleotides matching TRBD2. Unmatched junction bases numbered 6, after V lost 5 bases and J lost 3 bases. Looked up from germline, CDR1 is SSHAT and CDR2 is FNYEAQ (reference sequence). The CDR3 covers 15 residues. CDR3: CASSPGRSDTGELFF. CDR3 nucleotides: TGTGCCAGCAGCCCCGGGAGGTCGGACACCGGGGAGCTGTTTTTT.

The chain couples TRBV28 to TRBJ2-7, with 8 bases aligning to TRBD1. CDR1 is MDHEN and CDR2 is SYDVKM in the germline V gene. Trimming removed 2 bases from V and 3 bases from J; junction bases left unmatched: 0. The CDR3 contains 13 residues. DNA of the CDR3: TGTGCCAGCAGTTTAGACAGGGGCTACGAGCAGTACTTC. Amino acid sequence: CASSLDRGYEQYF.

This clone was seen once. The chain employs TRBV6-1 and TRBJ1-6; unclear D gene. The CDR3 runs 14 residues. The V gene's germline CDR1 is MNHNS and CDR2 SASEGT. Trimming cost V 1 base and J 12 bases, with 13 bases left between them. The CDR3 spells CASSEGTFYLPLHF. The CDR3, as DNA: TGTGCCAGCAGTGAAGGCACATTTTATCTACCCCTCCACTTT.

As to this clone: In the same sample, other DNA sequences code for this CDR3. The chain carries TRBV7-9 and TRBJ1-1; D ambiguous. The CDR3 has 14 residues. Germline CDR1 SEHNR, CDR2 FQNEAQ (reference sequence). The germline V and J ends were trimmed by 5 bases and 1 base, with 11 bases remaining between them. The CDR3 coding sequence is TGTGCCAGCAGCCCCTTTGCGGGGAACACTGAAGCTTTCTTT. Protein product: CASSPFAGNTEAFF.

This sequence joins TRBV13 and TRBJ1-6; a weak D match, TRBD1 (6 bases). CDR3 length equals 16 residues. Per the germline V gene, CDR1 is PRHDT and CDR2 is FYEKMQ (reference sequence). Trimming shortened V by 5 bases and J by 0 bases, and 11 bases separated the two germline ends. CDR3 in DNA: TGTGCCAGCAGCCCTACAGGGAGCTCCTATAATTCACCCCTCCACTTT. This encodes CASSPTGSSYNSPLHF. Based on the CDR3 plus reference TRBV13 and TRBJ1-6, the full variable domain is AAGVIQSPRHLIKEKRETATLKCYPIPRHDTVYWYQQGPGQDPQFLISFYEKMQSDKGSIPDRFSAQQFSDYHSELNMSSLELGDSALYFCASSPTGSSYNSPLHFGNGTRLTVT.

The chain uses TRBV5-6 and TRBJ1-2, with 12 bases that match TRBD1. From germline, CDR1 is SGHDT and CDR2 YYEEEE. J gave up 8 bases and V 1 base, and 6 bases lay outside the gene matches. This CDR3 comprises 15 residues. The CDR3 here is CASSLTGQGALGYTF. The CDR3 coding sequence is TGTGCCAGCAGCTTGACGGGACAGGGGGCGCTCGGCTACACCTTC. Variable domain in full (rest from reference TRBV5-6 and TRBJ1-2): DAGVTQSPTHLIKTRGQQVTLRCSPKSGHDTVSWYQQALGQGPQFIFQYYEEEERQRGNFPDRFSGHQFPNYSSELNVNALLLGDSALYLCASSLTGQGALGYTFGSGTRLTVV.